A selection of T cell receptor beta chains follows, all from one sample in a study of T cell changes during pregnancy in multiple sclerosis. The repertoire was sequenced with immunoSEQ multiplex PCR; TCRdb's copy has only in-frame clones and lacks some. The data contain 60,000 to 75,000 clones, roughly 93% of them singletons. This material consisted of peripheral blood, taken in the third trimester of pregnancy. These receptor sequences come from a female donor with multiple sclerosis, enrolled in a pregnancy study. The CDR3 runs from the conserved cysteine through the conserved F or W. Fields, in order: D gene, V gene, J gene, clone size, CDR3 DNA, CDR3 protein. D genes are given only for firm matches. Only some rows state a clone size, as once, few, many or a class for expanded clones.

NA	TRBV28	TRBJ1-2	once	TGTGCCAGCAGTTTGTCCCGTTCGGGGAATGGCTACACCTTC	CASSLSRSGNGYTF
NA	TRBV18	TRBJ1-6	NA	TGTGCCAGCTCATCAGGATTAAATTCACCCCTCCACTTT	CASSSGLNSPLHF
TRBD2	TRBV5-1	TRBJ2-1	NA	TGCGCCAGCAGCTTGATGGCGGGAGGAGTAGCGAATGAGCAGTTCTTC	CASSLMAGGVANEQFF
NA	TRBV28	TRBJ2-5	once	TGTGCCAGCAGTCCCCACGACAGGAAGGATCGAGAGACCCAGTACTTC	CASSPHDRKDRETQYF
NA	TRBV19	TRBJ2-7	NA	TGTGCCAGCCAGGACTCCACCTACGAGCAGTACTTC	CASQDSTYEQYF
NA	TRBV7-9	TRBJ1-1	NA	TGTGCCAGCAGCTCCTTTATCGGGGGGTATGATGTTGAAGCTTTCTTT	CASSSFIGGYDVEAFF
NA	TRBV5-1	TRBJ2-5	NA	TGCGCCAGCAGCCGTCGACAGCGGGTGGTATCGGAGACCCAGTACTTC	CASSRRQRVVSETQYF
TRBD2	TRBV2	TRBJ2-2	many	TGTGCCAGCAGAGGACTAGTTGGCACCGGGGAGCTGTTTTTT	CASRGLVGTGELFF
TRBD1	TRBV6-5	TRBJ2-1	once	TGTGCCAGCAGTTACGGACAGGGGTACTACAATGAGCAGTTCTTC	CASSYGQGYYNEQFF
TRBD1	TRBV9	TRBJ2-1	NA	TGTGCCAGCAGCGTTCGGGACAGGGGGGACAATGAGCAGTTCTTC	CASSVRDRGDNEQFF
TRBD2	TRBV7-3	TRBJ2-1	NA	TGTGCCAGCAGCTTAGGGTCTAGCGGGGTGTACAATGAGCAGTTCTTC	CASSLGSSGVYNEQFF
NA	TRBV7-9	TRBJ1-1	NA	TGTGCCAGCAGCCCAAGGGGTGGTGGCACTGAAGCTTTCTTT	CASSPRGGGTEAFF
NA	TRBV20-1	TRBJ1-1	NA	TGCAGTGCGAGGAAACAGGTAGAAGCTTTCTTT	CSARKQVEAFF
TRBD1	TRBV14	TRBJ2-4	NA	TGTGCCAGCAGCCTAAACAGGGGCGGCATTCAGTACTTC	CASSLNRGGIQYF
NA	TRBV18	TRBJ1-5	NA	TGTGCCAGCTCACCACCGGGGAGGGAGGCCCAGCATTTT	CASSPPGREAQHF
NA	TRBV25-1	TRBJ1-4	NA	TGTGCCAGCAGTTCTGCGGGGAAAAAACTGTTTTTT	CASSSAGKKLFF
NA	TRBV5-1	TRBJ2-6	NA	TGCGCCAGCAGCAGAAATCCCCAGGGGAGTGGGGCCAACGTCCTGACTTTC	CASSRNPQGSGANVLTF
NA	TRBV5-1	TRBJ2-7	NA	TGCGCCAGCAGCTTGCAACTTGGGCAAGTCAACGAGCAGTACTTC	CASSLQLGQVNEQYF
NA	TRBV7-8	TRBJ1-2	NA	TGTGCCAGCAGCCCTCGACAGGAAAACTATGGCTACACCTTC	CASSPRQENYGYTF
TRBD1	TRBV6-6	TRBJ2-3	NA	TGTGCCAGCAGTTACTCTAGGGGGCGGACAGATACGCAGTATTTT	CASSYSRGRTDTQYF
TRBD1	TRBV19	TRBJ1-1	NA	TGTGCCAGTAGTGACACGCGACAGGGGAACACTGAAGCTTTCTTT	CASSDTRQGNTEAFF
TRBD1	TRBV5-1	TRBJ1-3	NA	TGCGCCAGCAGCTTGGTCGTCCCGGGACAGGGGGAAGGAGGAAACACCATATATTTT	CASSLVVPGQGEGGNTIYF
NA	TRBV4-2	TRBJ2-5	few	TGTGCCAGCAGCCAAGATCCGAGTAACCAAGAGACCCAGTACTTC	CASSQDPSNQETQYF
TRBD1	TRBV6-5	TRBJ2-7	NA	TGTGCCACCCGGGACAGGGGACCCTACGAGCAGTACTTC	CATRDRGPYEQYF
NA	TRBV9	TRBJ2-4	NA	TGTGCCAGCAGCACCCGGGAAAATAGGGACATTCAGTACTTC	CASSTRENRDIQYF
TRBD1	TRBV18	TRBJ1-5	NA	TGTGCCAGCTCACCACAGGGCAGGGGGCTTCAGCCCCAGCATTTT	CASSPQGRGLQPQHF
NA	TRBV5-6	TRBJ1-1	NA	TGTGCCAGCAGCCTCCCCGGGGAGGGGAACACTGAAGCTTTCTTT	CASSLPGEGNTEAFF
NA	TRBV29-1	TRBJ2-1	NA	TGCAGCGTTGGACTCTCGGTTGAGCAGTTCTTC	CSVGLSVEQFF
NA	TRBV7-9	TRBJ1-1	few	TGTGCCAGCAGCTTAGATTCAGGTACTGAAGCTTTCTTT	CASSLDSGTEAFF
NA	TRBV7-7	TRBJ2-5	NA	TGTGCTAGCAGCCCGACCGCAACGGGTCGAGAGACCCAGTACTTC	CASSPTATGRETQYF
TRBD2	TRBV9	TRBJ2-1	NA	TGTGCCAGCAGTAGGACTAGCGGAGTGAATGAGCAGTTCTTC	CASSRTSGVNEQFF
NA	TRBV5-5	TRBJ2-5	NA	TGTGCCAGCAGCTTACGGGGAGGCGAGACCCAGTACTTC	CASSLRGGETQYF
NA	TRBV20-1	TRBJ2-7	NA	TGCAGTGCGGCCTCCTACGAGCAGTACTTC	CSAASYEQYF
TRBD2	TRBV2	TRBJ2-2	NA	TGTGCCAGCAGTGACGGGGGGTCGAACACCGGGGAGCTGTTTTTT	CASSDGGSNTGELFF
NA	TRBV5-1	TRBJ2-1	NA	TGCGCCAGCAGCTTGATTGGCGGGGCCTACAATGAGCAGTTCTTC	CASSLIGGAYNEQFF
NA	TRBV18	TRBJ1-5	NA	TGTGCCAGCTCACCCCGCAGTGGAGTTGGTTACCAGCCCCAGCATTTT	CASSPRSGVGYQPQHF
TRBD2	TRBV11-1	TRBJ2-1	NA	TGTGCCAGCAGCCCCTGGGGGGGAGGAGGCTACAATGAGCAGTTCTTC	CASSPWGGGGYNEQFF
TRBD1	TRBV9	TRBJ1-4	NA	TGTGCCAGCAGCAACAGACAGGGGCTGGGCGAAAAACTGTTTTTT	CASSNRQGLGEKLFF
TRBD1	TRBV7-2	TRBJ2-5	NA	TGTGCCAGCAGCCATCAGGGACAGGTTGTTTTTGAGACCCAGTACTTC	CASSHQGQVVFETQYF
NA	TRBV7-9	TRBJ2-3	NA	TGTGCCAGCAGTCGGAGACAGAACACAGATACGCAGTATTTT	CASSRRQNTDTQYF
TRBD2	TRBV6-1	TRBJ2-3	NA	TGTGCCAGCAGTAGACTAGCGGGGGAGGTAGATACGCAGTATTTT	CASSRLAGEVDTQYF
NA	TRBV7-2	TRBJ1-6	NA	TGTGCCAGCAGCTTAGATTCGGGGTGGGGGGGTTCACCCCTCCACTTT	CASSLDSGWGGSPLHF
TRBD1	TRBV9	TRBJ2-1	NA	TGTGCCAGCAGCGTAGTAGGGACAGGGGGCAGAGAGCAGTTCTTC	CASSVVGTGGREQFF
TRBD1	TRBV6-1	TRBJ2-2	NA	TGTGCCAGCAGGACGGACAGGGCGGCCGGGGAGCTGTTTTTT	CASRTDRAAGELFF
NA	TRBV4-1	TRBJ1-2	few	TGCGCCAGCAGCCAAGAACCGGGGTATGGCTACACCTTC	CASSQEPGYGYTF
NA	TRBV6-6	TRBJ1-4	NA	TGTGCCAGCAGTTACTACGGTGGGGAGGATGAAAAACTGTTTTTT	CASSYYGGEDEKLFF
TRBD2	TRBV4-2	TRBJ2-3	NA	TGTGCCAGCAGCCCGACTAGCGGGGGCCCTACGCAGTATTTT	CASSPTSGGPTQYF
TRBD1	TRBV10-3	TRBJ1-2	NA	TGTGCCATCAGTGAGTCGACAGGGGGTGACTATGGCTACACCTTC	CAISESTGGDYGYTF
NA	TRBV27	TRBJ1-1	NA	TGTGCCAGCAGTTTAGGGGCCAGCCCGAACACTGAAGCTTTCTTT	CASSLGASPNTEAFF